The source of this T cell receptor beta chain is a study of cytomegalovirus exposure and HLA in healthy donors. Study overall: Drawn from HLA-typed donors, tens of millions of unique TCRs were held in an early data release. Study-level results: A prior analysis recorded that most TCR beta V segments were productive about 90% or about 30% of the time. Another analysis was done later, and it associated 15,000 to 20,000 TCR beta sequences with HLA alleles at 0.05 false discovery rate.

Use of 60 Vbeta and 13 Jbeta primers characterized the PCR. Here immunoSEQ multiplex PCR was the method, and the copy in TCRdb shows in-frame clones only, minus some. There are some 160,000 clones in the sample; 77% occur only once, and around 2.1% lies in the top ten. Concerning this clone itself: The antigen remains unidentified.

The donors comprised healthy bone marrow donors. This CDR3 has 15 residues. V dropped 3 bases and J dropped 2; count of bases not matched to a gene: 3. The germline V gene has CDR1 MGHRA and CDR2 YSYEKL. This chain uses TRBV4-1 with TRBJ2-3; 9 nucleotides agree with TRBD1. The receptor's source is a man aged 50 to 60 in good health and CMV-seropositive. Specimen: PBMCs. The DNA of the CDR3 is TGCGCCAGCAGCCACACAGGGGGCATCACAGATACGCAGTATTTT. It yields the protein CASSHTGGITDTQYF.